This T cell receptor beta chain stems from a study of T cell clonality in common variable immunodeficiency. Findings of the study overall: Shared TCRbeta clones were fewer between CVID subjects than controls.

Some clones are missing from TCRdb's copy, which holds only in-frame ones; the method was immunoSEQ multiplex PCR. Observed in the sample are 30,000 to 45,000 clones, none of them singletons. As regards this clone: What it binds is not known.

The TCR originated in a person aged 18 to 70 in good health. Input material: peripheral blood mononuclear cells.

The CDR3 sequence: CASSYRNHGERDGYTF. The sequenced part of the CDR3 DNA is TGTGCCAGCAGTTACCGAAACCACGGAGAACGGGATGGC. This chain uses TRBV6-2 or TRBV6-3 with TRBJ1-2, with D hard to call. The CDR3 end lies 3 residues beyond the end of the read and is filled in from the germline J gene. The V gene lost 2 bases and the J gene lost 6 bases, with 19 bases spanning the gap. This CDR3 spans 16 amino acids. The germline V gene has CDR1 MNHEY and CDR2 SVGEGT.